The source of this TCR beta chain is a study of blood T cell repertoires in COVID-19. The CDR3 runs to 20 residues. From germline, CDR1 is MNHEY and CDR2 SMNVEV (reference sequence). The germline V and J ends were trimmed by 5 bases and 0 bases, with 28 bases remaining between them. Authors' processing steps: The assay estimated nucleated cells by amplifying reference gene primers. Measured with immunoSEQ multiplex PCR; TCRdb has only the in-frame clones, and not every one. The V and J calls and clone size come from that table; D and trimming were worked out from the DNA. The table includes tens of thousands of clones, around 80% detected once.

The V and J genes are TRBV27 and TRBJ1-1; tentative D call: TRBD1 (6 bases). The TCR originated in a man aged 55-75 years with acute or convalescent COVID-19. The sequenced sample was peripheral blood. The CDR3 region has the DNA TGTGCCAGCAGTCCCAAGCCGAGGGCAGGGACACATATCATGAACACTGAAGCTTTCTTT. It yields the protein CASSPKPRAGTHIMNTEAFF.